These 23 T cell receptor beta chains originate from one sample sequenced in a study of cytomegalovirus exposure and HLA in healthy donors. The PCR had 60 Vbeta and 13 Jbeta primers. Only in-frame clones appear in the TCRdb table, and some are missing; sequencing was by immunoSEQ multiplex PCR. The table lists just over 150,000 clones. The sequenced material came from PBMCs. These receptors all stem from a man younger than 45 in good health and CMV-seronegative.

The chain uses TRBV7-9 and TRBJ2-2; D perhaps matches TRBD2 (5 bases). The germline V and J ends were trimmed by 5 bases and 2 bases, with 21 bases remaining between them. The CDR3 runs to 18 residues. Germline V lookup: CDR1 SEHNR, CDR2 FQNEAQ (reference sequence). The CDR3 spells CASSPTGVVGSNTGELFF. The CDR3 DNA reads TGTGCCAGCAGCCCGACGGGCGTGGTGGGGAGTAACACCGGGGAGCTGTTTTTT.

The chain joins TRBV9 to TRBJ2-1; TRBD2 aligns across 10 bases. This CDR3 region has 17 residues. V lost 3 bases and J lost 4; bases outside the gene matches: 10. Germline V CDR1 and CDR2: SGDLS, YYNGEE. The CDR3 bases are TGTGCCAGCAGCGCCGATCCTTCTAGCGGGAGTTACAATGAGCAGTTCTTC. Encoded protein: CASSADPSSGSYNEQFF.

This chain uses TRBV7-9 with TRBJ2-7; D possibly corresponds to TRBD1 (5 bases). This CDR3 comprises 15 residues. Between the trimmed V and J ends, which lost 5 bases and 0 bases, there was a span of 14 bases. Germline V gives CDR1 SEHNR, CDR2 FQNEAQ (reference sequence). The CDR3, as DNA: TGTGCCAGCAGCAGTCAGGGATTTAGCTCCTACGAGCAGTACTTC. It translates to CASSSQGFSSYEQYF.

This sequence joins TRBV6-5 and TRBJ1-6; TRBD1 agrees at 7 bases. The germline gives CDR1 MNHEY, CDR2 SVGAGI. J lost 7 bases, V lost 6 bases, and 6 bases had no gene match. This CDR3 has 14 amino acids. The chain's CDR3 is CASRTTGRNSPLHF. The CDR3 DNA follows: TGTGCCAGCAGGACGACAGGGCGGAATTCACCCCTCCACTTT.

The rearrangement links TRBV9 to TRBJ1-1; D perhaps matches TRBD1 (6 bases). Per the germline V gene, CDR1 is SGDLS and CDR2 is YYNGEE. The CDR3 is 13 residues long. V was shortened by 0 bases and J by 9 bases, with 12 bases between the two germline ends. The CDR3: CASSVDRDPQAFF. As DNA, the CDR3 is TGTGCCAGCAGCGTAGACAGGGACCCCCAAGCTTTCTTT. The entire variable domain, with the rest obtained from reference TRBV9 and TRBJ1-1, is as follows: DSGVTQTPKHLITATGQRVTLRCSPRSGDLSVYWYQQSLDQGLQFLIQYYNGEERAKGNILERFSAQQFPDLHSELNLSSLELGDSALYFCASSVDRDPQAFFGQGTRLTVV.

About this clone itself: The sample contains more than one DNA sequence encoding this CDR3. The chain is built from TRBV18 and TRBJ1-2; 8 bases map to TRBD1. Germline assignment: CDR1 KGHSH and CDR2 LQKENI. The V gene end was trimmed by 3 bases and the J gene end by 3 bases; junction bases not matched to a gene: 0. CDR3 length: 13 amino acids. CDR3 DNA: TGTGCCAGCTCACCGACAGGGGACTATGGCTACACCTTC. This encodes CASSPTGDYGYTF.

The chain uses TRBV28 and TRBJ2-7; 7 bases fit TRBD1. The V segment lost 3 bases and the J segment 3 bases; nucleotides outside the gene matches: 8. The CDR3 loop spans 15 amino acids. CDR1 MDHEN and CDR2 SYDVKM come from the germline V gene. Here the CDR3 reads CASSFQGTGDYEQYF. In DNA, the CDR3 is TGTGCCAGCAGTTTCCAGGGCACAGGGGACTACGAGCAGTACTTC.

The CDR3 DNA reads as TGTGCCAGCAGCCCGGGACAGACACCTAATGAAAAACTGTTTTTT. Its translation is CASSPGQTPNEKLFF. The chain combines TRBV7-6 with TRBJ1-4; 7 nucleotides match TRBD1. Germline assignment: CDR1 SGHVS and CDR2 FNYEAQ. The CDR3 is 15 residues long. Trimming took 5 bases from V and 3 from J; bases not matched to a gene: 6. The full variable domain, in which reference TRBV7-6 and TRBJ1-4 provide the parts outside the CDR3, is GAGVSQSPRYKVTKRGQDVALRCDPISGHVSLYWYRQALGQGPEFLTYFNYEAQQDKSGLPNDRFSAERPEGSISTLTIQRTEQRDSAMYRCASSPGQTPNEKLFFGSGTQLSVL.

The chain recombines TRBV2 with TRBJ2-5, with D possibly being TRBD2 (5 bases). The V gene's germline CDR1 is SNHLY and CDR2 FYNNEI. This CDR3 is 14 amino acids long. The V end was cut by 2 bases, the J end by 5 bases, with 12 bases between. The DNA for the CDR3 is TGTGCCAGCAGTGAAAGGACCCGCGGGGAGACCCAGTACTTC. This codes for CASSERTRGETQYF. The full variable domain, in which reference TRBV2 and TRBJ2-5 provide the parts outside the CDR3, is EPEVTQTPSHQVTQMGQEVILRCVPISNHLYFYWYRQILGQKVEFLVSFYNNEISEKSEIFDDQFSVERPDGSNFTLKIRSTKLEDSAMYFCASSERTRGETQYFGPGTRLLVL.

The genes are TRBV13 and TRBJ2-5; maybe TRBD2 (6 bases). V gave up 0 bases and J gave up 1 base, with 6 bases separating them. This CDR3 has 14 amino acids. The germline CDR1 and CDR2 sequences are PRHDT and FYEKMQ (reference sequence). CDR3 protein: CASSLGEGQETQYF. The CDR3 coding sequence is TGTGCCAGCAGCTTAGGGGAGGGCCAAGAGACCCAGTACTTC.

This chain joins TRBV28 and TRBJ2-6; D possibly corresponds to TRBD1 (6 bases). Germline assignment: CDR1 MDHEN and CDR2 SYDVKM. This CDR3 region has 16 residues. V was cut by 8 bases and J by 4 bases, with 18 bases left in between. CDR3 nucleotide sequence: TGTGCCAGCGACGAAGTCAGGGGAGCAGGGGCCAACGTCCTGACTTTC. The encoded protein is CASDEVRGAGANVLTF.

This chain connects TRBV21-1 to TRBJ1-5; the table's D gene call, TRBD1, was not cross checked with the DNA. TRBV21-1 is given as a pseudogene. This CDR3 is 15 amino acids long. The DNA of the CDR3 is TGTGCCAGCAGCAAAGACAGGGGGCAGGATCAGCCCCAGCATTTT. It translates to CASSKDRGQDQPQHF.

The J gene is TRBJ1-2, the V gene TRBV5-8; TRBD1 agrees at 7 bases. Germline CDR1 and CDR2: SGHTS and YDEGEE. The junction had 3 bases not matched to a gene; V was cut back by 3 bases and J by 4 bases. The CDR3 length is 13 residues. The CDR3 spells CASSSGQLYGYTF. The CDR3 bases are TGTGCCAGCAGCTCGGGACAGCTCTATGGCTACACCTTC.

This chain links TRBV14 with TRBJ2-7, with a weak D call TRBD2 (5 bases). The CDR3 has 11 amino acids. Between the trimmed V and J ends, which lost 4 bases and 9 bases, there was a span of 10 bases. Per germline, CDR1 SGHDN and CDR2 FVKESK. The CDR3 bases are TGTGCCAGCAGCCTGGGCCTAGCGCAGTACTTC. This translates into CASSLGLAQYF.

V and J are TRBV6-4 and TRBJ1-5; weak D call: TRBD1 (5 bases). CDR1 is MRHNA and CDR2 is SNTAGT in the germline V gene. V lost 3 bases to trimming and J lost 2 bases, with 11 bases between them. The CDR3 is made up of 15 amino acids. The CDR3 loop reads CASSEDTQGNQPQHF. In DNA form, the CDR3 reads TGTGCCAGCAGTGAAGACACACAGGGCAATCAGCCCCAGCATTTT.

The J gene is TRBJ1-5, the V gene TRBV18; 8 nucleotides match TRBD1. The V gene's germline CDR1 is KGHSH and CDR2 LQKENI. V lost 1 base, J lost 5 bases, and 7 bases stayed unmatched. The CDR3 has 16 residues. The CDR3 reads CASSPRGQGEYQPQHF. The DNA for the CDR3 is TGTGCCAGCTCACCACGTGGACAGGGAGAATATCAGCCCCAGCATTTT. Filled out from reference TRBV18 and TRBJ1-5, the complete variable domain reads NAGVMQNPRHLVRRRGQEARLRCSPMKGHSHVYWYRQLPEEGLKFMVYLQKENIIDESGMPKERFSAEFPKEGPSILRIQQVVRGDSAAYFCASSPRGQGEYQPQHFGDGTRLSIL.

The chain combines TRBV11-3 with TRBJ2-5, with 15 bases fitting TRBD2. J lost 4 bases, V lost 3 bases, and 6 bases had no gene match. The CDR3 loop spans 17 amino acids. Per germline, CDR1 SGHNT and CDR2 YENEEA. Here the CDR3 reads CASSFRTSGRVGETQYF. The CDR3 DNA is TGTGCCAGCAGCTTTAGGACTAGCGGGAGGGTGGGAGAGACCCAGTACTTC.

The V and J genes are TRBV27 and TRBJ2-1; TRBD2 matches at 7 bases. This CDR3 has 15 amino acids. Per germline, CDR1 MNHEY and CDR2 SMNVEV (reference sequence). V lost 4 bases and J lost 0; bases outside the gene matches: 3. CDR3 loop: CASSSAGSSYNEQFF. CDR3 bases: TGTGCCAGCAGTTCAGCGGGGAGCTCCTACAATGAGCAGTTCTTC.

The chain employs TRBV6-4 and TRBJ2-3; weak D call: TRBD1 (7 bases). The CDR3 covers 15 residues. The germline gives CDR1 MRHNA, CDR2 SNTAGT. Trimming took 5 bases from V and 3 from J, leaving 15 bases between them. The chain's CDR3 is CASSSQGGRTDTQYF. CDR3 DNA sequence: TGTGCCAGCAGTTCGCAGGGGGGAAGAACAGATACGCAGTATTTT.

The genes are TRBV18 and TRBJ2-4; TRBD1 matches 10 bases. The CDR3 is made up of 15 amino acids. Germline V gives CDR1 KGHSH, CDR2 LQKENI. After removal of 3 bases from V and 4 bases from J, the junction contained 3 bases not matched to a gene. The CDR3: CASSPRTGGKNIQYF. In nucleotides, the CDR3 is TGTGCCAGCTCACCTAGGACAGGGGGTAAAAACATTCAGTACTTC. Filled out from reference TRBV18 and TRBJ2-4, the complete variable domain reads NAGVMQNPRHLVRRRGQEARLRCSPMKGHSHVYWYRQLPEEGLKFMVYLQKENIIDESGMPKERFSAEFPKEGPSILRIQQVVRGDSAAYFCASSPRTGGKNIQYFGAGTRLSVL.

The rearrangement joins TRBV6-1 to TRBJ1-4; TRBD1 agrees at 9 bases. This CDR3 has 15 amino acids. CDR1 and CDR2 from the germline V gene are MNHNS and SASEGT. Trimming at V came to 7 bases and at J to 7 bases, leaving 10 bases not matched to a gene. In nucleotides, the CDR3 is TGTGCCAGCACCCTCCCGGGGACAGGGAGTGAAAAACTGTTTTTT. Its protein is CASTLPGTGSEKLFF.

V is TRBV27 and J is TRBJ2-7; maybe TRBD2 (6 bases). Germline V gene lookup returns CDR1 MNHEY and CDR2 SMNVEV (reference sequence). The V and J ends lost 2 bases and 6 bases respectively, with 17 bases between them. The CDR3 runs 15 residues. DNA for the CDR3: TGTGCCAGCAGTTTAAAAGGCGGGGTCGGCGGCGAGCAGTACTTC. It is translated as CASSLKGGVGGEQYF.

This chain uses TRBV5-1 with TRBJ2-7; 9 bases are shared with TRBD1. Trimming cost V 4 bases and J 0 bases; bases outside gene matches: 8. The CDR3 loop spans 16 amino acids. Germline CDR1 is SGHRS and CDR2 is YFSETQ. The CDR3 sequence is CASSHEGQGSSYEQYF. CDR3 nucleotide sequence: TGCGCCAGCAGCCATGAGGGACAGGGAAGCTCCTACGAGCAGTACTTC.